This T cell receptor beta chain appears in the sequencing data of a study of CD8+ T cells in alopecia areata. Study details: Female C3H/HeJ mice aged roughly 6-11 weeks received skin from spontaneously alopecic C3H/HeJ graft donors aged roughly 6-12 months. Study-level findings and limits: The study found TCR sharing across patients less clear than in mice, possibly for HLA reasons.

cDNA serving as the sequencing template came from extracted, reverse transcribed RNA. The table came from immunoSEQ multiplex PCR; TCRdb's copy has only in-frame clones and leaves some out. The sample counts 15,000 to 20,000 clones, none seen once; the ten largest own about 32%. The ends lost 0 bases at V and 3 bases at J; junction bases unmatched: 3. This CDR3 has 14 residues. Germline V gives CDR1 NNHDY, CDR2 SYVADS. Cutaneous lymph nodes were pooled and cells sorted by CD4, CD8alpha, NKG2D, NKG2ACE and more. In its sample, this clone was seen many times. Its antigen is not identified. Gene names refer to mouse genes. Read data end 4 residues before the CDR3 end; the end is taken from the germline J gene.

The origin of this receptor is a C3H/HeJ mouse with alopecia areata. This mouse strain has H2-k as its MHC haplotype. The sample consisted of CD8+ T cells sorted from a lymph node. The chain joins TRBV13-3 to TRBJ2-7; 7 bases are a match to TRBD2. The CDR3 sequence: CASSDEAGGYEQYF. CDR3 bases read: TGTGCCAGCAGTGATGAGGCTGGGGGCTAT.